The clone carrying this TCR beta chain was counted a few times. Its target is not known. The germline V gene encodes CDR1 ENHRY and CDR2 SYGVKD. The CDR3 loop spans 18 amino acids. Trimming took 6 bases from V and 4 from J; bases not matched to a gene: 15. Unique molecular identifiers tagged the TCRbeta library. Each CDR3 protein is one row after TCRdb ran MiXCR on the PCR reads. The sample includes almost 250,000 distinct CDR3 sequences, about a quarter of them seen just once. These data belong to a study of T-cell reconstitution after alpha-beta-depleted transplantation in children. Study-level points and caveats: It was reported that alpha-beta T cells came from several hundred expanded graft clones (about two months after transplant). Newly produced T cells mostly provided counts and TCRbeta diversity after one year, as hyperexpanded clones declined.

The origin of this receptor is a girl aged 2-10 years with Fanconi anemia, due to receive a stem cell transplant. Sample: PBMCs, taken before TCRalphabeta/CD19-depleted stem cell transplant. The chain employs TRBV10-3 and TRBJ2-1, with 10 bases fitting TRBD1. The CDR3 reads CAIRSPTAGQGEYNEQFF. In DNA, the CDR3 is TGTGCCATCAGATCCCCCACCGCTGGACAGGGGGAGTACAATGAGCAGTTCTTC.